Below, 15 T cell receptor beta chains from the same sample are listed, as sequenced in a study of regulatory T cells in long-lasting Graves disease. The time point here: newly diagnosed GD, antithyroid drugs for less than 3 months. TCR sequences were obtained from RNA taken from PBMCs. Arm-PCR of CDR3 regions and iRepertoire HTBI primers were the basis on which TCR beta libraries were built. TCRdb redid the calling of the multiplex PCR reads with MiXCR, one entry per CDR3 protein. Here the sample spans some 400,000 distinct CDR3 sequences, more than 12% being singletons. These same records also appear under a second study, on T cells in Graves' hyperthyroidism and ophthalmopathy.

The sample was peripheral blood mononuclear cells (PBMCs), taken at new diagnosis, from a patient treated with antithyroid drugs. The receptor source for this set is a woman between 25 and 40 years old with Graves disease.

This clonotype showed up many times. This chain joins TRBV20-1 and TRBJ2-5; D call uncertain. Germline-derived CDR1 and CDR2 are DFQATT and SNEGSKA (reference sequence). The CDR3 covers 14 residues. Trimming took off 1 base at V and 2 bases at J, with 11 bases between the two ends. In DNA, the CDR3 is TGCAGTGCTAGAGGGCATCGCACACAAGAGACCCAGTACTTC. The encoded protein is CSARGHRTQETQYF.

The table lists this clonotype with a few counts. A read error is likely, as this CDR3 ends without the conserved phenylalanine or tryptophan. The chain carries TRBV6-2 or TRBV6-3 and TRBJ1-2; maybe TRBD1 (6 bases). CDR1 and CDR2 (germline): MNHEY, SVGEGT. V gave up 5 bases and J gave up 6 bases, with 10 bases separating them. This CDR3 is built from 12 residues. The CDR3 sequence is CASSLRQDGYTL. CDR3 DNA: TGTGCCAGCAGTCTCAGACAGGATGGCTACACCCTC.

This clonotype showed up many times. CDR3: CASSLRTSRQETQYF. As DNA, the CDR3 is TGTGCCAGCAGCCTACGGACTAGCCGCCAAGAGACCCAGTACTTC. The chain is built from TRBV3-1 and TRBJ2-5; 8 bases align to TRBD2. The CDR3 has 15 amino acids. Trimming cost V 4 bases and J 1 base; bases outside gene matches: 5. Germline V gene sequence: CDR1 LGHDT, CDR2 YNNKEL (reference sequence).

This clonotype was detected ten times or more. The chain carries TRBV3-1 and TRBJ1-2; no reliable D call. This CDR3 has 16 amino acids. Germline CDR1 and CDR2: LGHDT and YNNKEL (reference sequence). The V end lost 0 bases, the J end lost 6 bases, and 17 bases lay between the germline ends. The CDR3: CASSQDISGRTNGYTF. CDR3 in DNA: TGTGCCAGCAGCCAAGATATATCCGGACGGACGAATGGCTACACCTTC. Full variable domain (rest looked up from reference TRBV3-1 and TRBJ1-2): DTAVSQTPKYLVTQMGNDKSIKCEQNLGHDTMYWYKQDSKKFLKIMFSYNNKELIINETVPNRFSPKSPDKAHLNLHINSLELGDSAVYFCASSQDISGRTNGYTFGSGTRLTVV.

The chain carries TRBV18 and TRBJ2-1, with D possibly TRBD2 on 6 matching bases. This CDR3 has 19 amino acids. The germline V and J ends were trimmed by 0 bases and 0 bases, with 18 bases remaining between them. Germline V gene sequence: CDR1 KGHSH, CDR2 LQKENI. CDR3 nucleotides: TGTGCCAGCTCACCACCGCGGGACCGCCAACTTCGCTCCTACAATGAGCAGTTCTTC. Protein sequence: CASSPPRDRQLRSYNEQFF.

This clonotype was seen ten or more times. This chain links TRBV30 with TRBJ2-5; tentatively, D is TRBD1 (7 bases). The V gene's germline CDR1 is GTSNPN and CDR2 SVGIG (reference sequence). The V gene lost 0 bases and the J gene lost 4 bases, with 12 bases spanning the gap. The CDR3 covers 14 residues. CDR3 sequence (DNA): TGTGCCTGGAGTGTTAGGGGGCGGGGAGAGACCCAGTACTTC. Its protein is CAWSVRGRGETQYF.

This clonotype was recorded a few times. The chain employs TRBV6-1 and TRBJ2-7; the match to TRBD2 covers 10 bases. The ends lost 6 bases at V and 1 base at J; junction bases unmatched: 6. The CDR3 contains 15 residues. Per the germline V gene, CDR1 is MNHNS and CDR2 is SASEGT. CDR3 coding DNA: TGTGCCAGCAGCCACCGGACTAGCGGATCCTACGAGCAGTACTTC. The encoded protein is CASSHRTSGSYEQYF.

This clonotype was seen ten or more times. The V gene is TRBV7-9, the J gene TRBJ2-1, with 14 bases that match TRBD2. CDR3 length: 14 amino acids. The junction had 3 bases not matched to a gene; V was cut back by 5 bases and J by 9 bases. Germline CDR1 is SEHNR and CDR2 is FQNEAQ (reference sequence). CDR3 coding DNA: TGTGCCAGCAGCCCCGGGACTAGCGGGAGTGAGCAGTTCTTC. Residues: CASSPGTSGSEQFF.

This sequence joins TRBV20-1 and TRBJ1-6, with a tentative D call TRBD1 (5 bases). Trimming removed 3 bases from V and 9 bases from J, with 12 bases in between. The V gene's germline CDR1 is DFQATT and CDR2 SNEGSKA (reference sequence). The CDR3 contains 13 residues. The CDR3 DNA follows: TGCAGTGCTAGGTTGGACACCACTTCACCCCTCCACTTT. Amino acid sequence: CSARLDTTSPLHF.

The rearrangement uses TRBV28 and TRBJ2-7; D not resolved. In germline, CDR1 is MDHEN, CDR2 SYDVKM. The V end was cut by 3 bases, the J end by 6 bases, with 3 bases between. This CDR3 is built from 10 residues. The CDR3 loop reads CASSFTEQYF. CDR3 DNA sequence: TGTGCCAGCAGTTTCACCGAGCAGTACTTC.

This clonotype was detected ten times or more. This chain links TRBV7-3 with TRBJ2-1; D call uncertain. The V and J ends lost 3 bases and 5 bases respectively, with 8 bases between them. The CDR3 consists of 13 residues. Per the germline V gene, CDR1 is SGHTA and CDR2 is FQGTGA. CDR3 DNA: TGTGCCAGCAGCTTCTCGGATAACAATGAGCAGTTCTTC. This codes for CASSFSDNNEQFF. The complete variable domain, with remaining parts taken from reference TRBV7-3 and TRBJ2-1, reads GAGVSQTPSNKVTEKGKYVELRCDPISGHTALYWYRQSLGQGPEFLIYFQGTGAADDSGLPNDRFFAVRPEGSVSTLKIQRTERGDSAVYLCASSFSDNNEQFFGPGTRLTVL.

This clonotype came up a few times. The V call is TRBV30, the J call TRBJ2-1; 14 bases fit TRBD2. The CDR3 runs 19 residues. The germline gives CDR1 GTSNPN, CDR2 SVGIG (reference sequence). The J segment lost 0 bases and the V segment lost 2 bases, leaving 9 bases of the junction unmatched. This CDR3 reads CAWSLYGTSGRSSYNEQFF. The CDR3 region has the DNA TGTGCCTGGAGTCTCTATGGGACTAGCGGGAGAAGCTCCTACAATGAGCAGTTCTTC.

About this clonotype itself: A read error may be the cause here, since a much bigger clone is one base away. V usage is TRBV6-1 and J usage is TRBJ2-7; the D is unclear. V lost 6 bases to trimming and J lost 0 bases, with 15 bases between them. There are 15 residues in the CDR3. Germline assignment: CDR1 MNHNS and CDR2 SASEGT. DNA of the CDR3: TGTGCCAGCAGGAAGGGCAGGATGCCCTCCTACGAGCAGTACTTC. Translating it yields CASRKGRMPSYEQYF.

J is TRBJ1-3 and V is TRBV7-2, with D unclear. Trimming cost V 0 bases and J 1 base, with 19 bases left between them. The length of the CDR3 is 19 residues. Germline V gives CDR1 SGHTA, CDR2 FQGNSA. CDR3 protein: CASSLASAQGRLSGNTIYF. The CDR3, as DNA: TGTGCCAGCAGCTTAGCGAGTGCACAAGGGAGGTTATCTGGAAACACCATATATTTT.

This clonotype was counted many times. The chain carries TRBV28 and TRBJ1-4; no definite D call. The ends were cut back, 6 bases at V and 0 bases at J, with 8 bases in the middle. CDR1 and CDR2 (germline): MDHEN, SYDVKM. CDR3 length: 14 amino acids. CDR3 coding DNA: TGTGCCAGCAGCTTTGCGGCAACTAATGAAAAACTGTTTTTT. Protein: CASSFAATNEKLFF.